The T cell receptor beta chain described here comes from a study of blood T cell repertoires in COVID-19. Background on the study: Cohort 3 recovered donors had two negative PCRs, clearance, or symptom resolution. From the United States, Italy and Spain came samples of acute and convalescent COVID-19.

Produced via immunoSEQ multiplex PCR; TCRdb's table is partial and in-frame only. The data show some 180,000 clones, 79% seen once. V was pared by 2 bases and J by 5 bases, with 12 bases between. The CDR3 extends over 15 amino acids. Germline assignment: CDR1 SGHVS and CDR2 FQNEAQ. In this sample, this clone turned up a few times. The sequencing input was PBMCs or T cells enriched from blood (not recorded which). This clonotype originated in a woman aged 70-85 years in a cohort exposed to, infected with or recovered from COVID-19 (not recorded which). V usage is TRBV7-8 and J usage is TRBJ2-2; the D gene is possibly TRBD2 (6 bases). For the CDR3, the DNA is TGTGCCAGCAGCTTACTTCGGGAGTATACCGGGGAGCTGTTTTTT. Amino acid sequence: CASSLLREYTGELFF. The entire variable domain, with the rest obtained from reference TRBV7-8 and TRBJ2-2, is as follows: GAGVSQSPRYKVAKRGQDVALRCDPISGHVSLFWYQQALGQGPEFLTYFQNEAQLDKSGLPSDRFFAERPEGSVSTLKIQRTQQEDSAVYLCASSLLREYTGELFFGEGSRLTVL.